The rows below give T cell receptor beta chains drawn from one sample of a study of CD8+ T cells in alopecia areata. Assay used: immunoSEQ multiplex PCR; TCRdb lists only in-frame clones, some missing. Of about 120,000 clones in the sample, less than 60% were seen once. The sequencing used CD4+ T cells sorted from blood, collected at week 24, from a patient treated with tofacitinib. The source is a human donor with alopecia areata. Both conserved end residues are part of each CDR3. D genes are given only for firm matches. The size of a clone is reported for some rows only, either as once, few or many, or as a class for expanded clones.

v_call	j_call	clone_size	d_call	cdr3_aa	cdr3_nt
TRBV19	TRBJ1-2	many	-	CASSSTPDSSYGYTF	TGTGCCAGTAGTTCCACTCCTGACAGTTCCTATGGCTACACCTTC
TRBV4-3	TRBJ1-4	-	TRBD1	CASRREDRGGEKLFF	TGCGCCAGCAGGCGGGAGGACAGGGGTGGCGAAAAACTGTTTTTT
TRBV14	TRBJ1-4	-	-	CASSQQVREKLFF	TGTGCCAGCAGCCAACAGGTTCGAGAAAAACTGTTTTTT
TRBV4-3	TRBJ1-4	-	TRBD1	CASSRLTGDNEKLFF	TGCGCCAGCAGCCGTTTGACAGGGGATAATGAAAAACTGTTTTTT
TRBV2	TRBJ1-2	-	TRBD1	CASSPGTGVGGYTF	TGTGCCAGCAGTCCCGGGACAGGGGTCGGGGGCTACACCTTC
TRBV4-3	TRBJ2-3	once	-	CASSRTTQDTQYF	TGCGCCAGCAGCCGCACGACCCAAGATACGCAGTATTTT
TRBV6-6	TRBJ1-1	few	-	CASRGSYIFF	TGTGCCAGCAGGGGGTCTTATATCTTCTTT
TRBV7-2	TRBJ2-5	-	TRBD2	CASSLSLAGGRETQYF	TGTGCCAGCAGCTTAAGTCTAGCGGGGGGGCGAGAGACCCAGTACTTC
TRBV29-1	TRBJ1-4	few	-	CSVERRRFGEKLFF	TGCAGCGTTGAACGGCGGAGATTTGGCGAAAAACTGTTTTTT
TRBV12-5	TRBJ2-5	-	-	CASGSGGFSETQYF	TGTGCTAGTGGTTCCGGTGGGTTTTCCGAGACCCAGTACTTC
TRBV30	TRBJ1-1	-	-	CAWTPRGTEAFF	TGTGCCTGGACTCCTAGGGGGACTGAAGCTTTCTTT
TRBV29-1	TRBJ2-7	-	-	CSVGEPGNSYEQYF	TGCAGCGTTGGCGAACCCGGTAACTCCTACGAGCAGTACTTC
TRBV4-2	TRBJ2-5	-	-	CASSQDPRGSNVETQYF	TGTGCCAGCAGCCAAGATCCGAGGGGATCGAACGTAGAGACCCAGTACTTC
TRBV2	TRBJ2-2	-	TRBD1	CASGGQGLNTGELFF	TGTGCCAGCGGTGGACAGGGGCTGAACACCGGGGAGCTGTTTTTT
TRBV2	TRBJ2-2	few	-	CASSDKGHSNTGELFF	TGTGCCAGCAGTGACAAGGGACACTCGAACACCGGGGAGCTGTTTTTT
TRBV30	TRBJ1-2	-	-	CAWSEGNYGYTF	TGTGCCTGGAGTGAAGGGAACTATGGCTACACCTTC
TRBV19	TRBJ2-5	-	-	CASATGIQETQYF	TGTGCCAGTGCCACAGGAATCCAAGAGACCCAGTACTTC
TRBV29-1	TRBJ1-1	-	-	CSATSQNLNTEAFF	TGCAGCGCTACCTCGCAAAATTTGAACACTGAAGCTTTCTTT
TRBV7-2	TRBJ2-2	-	-	CASSLVGRASNTGELFF	TGTGCCAGCAGCTTAGTGGGCAGGGCGTCGAACACCGGGGAGCTGTTTTTT
TRBV30	TRBJ1-5	-	TRBD1	CAWSLGQGNQPQHF	TGTGCCTGGAGCCTGGGACAGGGCAATCAGCCCCAGCATTTT
TRBV27	TRBJ1-4	few	-	CASSPSQRPTNEKLFF	TGTGCCAGCAGTCCCTCACAGAGACCAACTAATGAAAAACTGTTTTTT
TRBV5-1	TRBJ2-7	few	TRBD1	CASSSDETGTEQYF	TGCGCCAGCAGCTCCGACGAGACAGGGACCGAGCAGTACTTC
TRBV4-3	TRBJ1-6	-	TRBD1	CASSPEQGNNSPLHF	TGCGCCAGCAGCCCTGAACAGGGGAATAATTCACCCCTCCACTTT